This T cell receptor beta chain was captured in a study of blood T cell repertoires in COVID-19. There are 15 residues in the CDR3. How the authors handled the data: For nucleated cells, counts were estimated from reference gene primer amplification. Some clones are missing from TCRdb's copy, which holds only in-frame ones; the method was immunoSEQ multiplex PCR. That table supplies the V and J calls and clone size; D and trimming were determined from the DNA. The sample carries over 110,000 clones, 70% to 90% recorded once. Source material: peripheral blood. The clonotype originates from a human donor in a cohort sampled during active COVID-19. V and J are TRBV12-2 and TRBJ1-4. TRBV12-2 is a documented pseudogene. CDR3 residues: CASRLGDATNEKLFF. The CDR3 region has the DNA TGTGCAAGTCGCCTCGGTGATGCAACTAATGAAAAACTGTTTTTT.